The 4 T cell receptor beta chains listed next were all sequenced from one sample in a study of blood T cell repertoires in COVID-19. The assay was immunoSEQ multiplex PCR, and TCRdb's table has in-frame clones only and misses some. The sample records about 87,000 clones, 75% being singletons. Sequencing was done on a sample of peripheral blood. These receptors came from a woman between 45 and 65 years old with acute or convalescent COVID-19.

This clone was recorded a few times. CDR3 nucleotide sequence: TGCGCCAGCAGCTTGCTAGGGGGCACTGAAGCTTTCTTT. Translating gives CASSLLGGTEAFF. The V and J genes are TRBV5-1 and TRBJ1-1; tentative D call: TRBD1 (6 bases). V was trimmed by 1 base and J by 4 bases, leaving 8 bases between them. The CDR3 spans 13 residues. CDR1 and CDR2 (germline): SGHRS, YFSETQ.

This CDR3 reads CASAGGQGTGELFF. The CDR3 coding sequence is TGTGCCAGTGCCGGGGGGCAGGGCACCGGGGAGCTGTTTTTT. The V and J genes are TRBV3-1 (or the pseudogene TRBV3-2) and TRBJ2-2, with D possibly being TRBD2 (7 bases). This CDR3 comprises 14 residues. Germline V gene sequence: CDR1 LGHDT, CDR2 YNNKEL (reference sequence). V was pared by 9 bases and J by 4 bases, with 15 bases between.

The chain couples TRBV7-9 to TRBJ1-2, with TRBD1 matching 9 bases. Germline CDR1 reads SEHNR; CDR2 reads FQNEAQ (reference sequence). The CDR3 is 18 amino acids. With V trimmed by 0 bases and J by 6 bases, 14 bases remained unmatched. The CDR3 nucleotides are TGTGCCAGCAGCTTAGCTTTGGGACAGGGTACTCTCTGGGATGGCTACACCTTC. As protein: CASSLALGQGTLWDGYTF. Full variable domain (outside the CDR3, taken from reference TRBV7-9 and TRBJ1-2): DTGVSQNPRHKITKRGQNVTFRCDPISEHNRLYWYRQTLGQGPEFLTYFQNEAQLEKSRLLSDRFSAERPKGSFSTLEIQRTEQGDSAMYLCASSLALGQGTLWDGYTFGSGTRLTVV.

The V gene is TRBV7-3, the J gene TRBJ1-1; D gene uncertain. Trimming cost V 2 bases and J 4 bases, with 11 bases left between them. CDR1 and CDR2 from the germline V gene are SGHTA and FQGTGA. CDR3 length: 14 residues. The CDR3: CASSLEGTVTEAFF. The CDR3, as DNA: TGTGCCAGCAGCTTAGAGGGAACGGTCACTGAAGCTTTCTTT.